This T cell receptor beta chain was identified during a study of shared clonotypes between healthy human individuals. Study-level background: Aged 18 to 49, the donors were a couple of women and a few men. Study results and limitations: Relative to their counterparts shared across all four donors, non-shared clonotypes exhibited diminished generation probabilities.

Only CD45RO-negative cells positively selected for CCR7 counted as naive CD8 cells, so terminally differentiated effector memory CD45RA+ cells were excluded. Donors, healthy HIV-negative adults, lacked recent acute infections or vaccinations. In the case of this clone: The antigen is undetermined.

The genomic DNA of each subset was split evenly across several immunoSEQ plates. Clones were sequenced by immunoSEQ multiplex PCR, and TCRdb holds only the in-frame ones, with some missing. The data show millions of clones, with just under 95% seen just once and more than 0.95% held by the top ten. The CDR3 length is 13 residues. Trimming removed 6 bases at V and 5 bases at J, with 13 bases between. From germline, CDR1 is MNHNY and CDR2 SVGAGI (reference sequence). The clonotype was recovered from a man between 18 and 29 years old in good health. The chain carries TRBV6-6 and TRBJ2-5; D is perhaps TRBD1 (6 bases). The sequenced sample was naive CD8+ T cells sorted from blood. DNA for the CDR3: TGTGCCAGCAGCGAAGGGGGAGTCGAGACCCAGTACTTC. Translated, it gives CASSEGGVETQYF.